This note documents a single T cell receptor (beta chain) sequence. Its cognate antigen is unknown. The data originate from a study of blood T cells in healthy people across ages. Through a sample-barcoded 5' primer and a J-beta primer mix, a second PCR was run for roughly 7 to 12 cycles. Every cDNA molecule bore a tag from a template-switch adaptor containing 12 random nucleotides. TCRdb re-derived calls from the 5' RACE reads in MiXCR, one entry per CDR3 protein. In the table there are 800,000 or so distinct CDR3 sequences, around 68% of which are singletons. V shed 0 bases and J shed 5 bases, with 11 bases lying between them. In germline, CDR1 is SGHRS, CDR2 YFSETQ. The CDR3 contains 14 residues. Study-level points and caveats: While age rose, TCR beta diversity per million T cells dropped in a roughly linear way.

The authors drew around 11 milliliters of peripheral blood from each donor. The sequencing input was blood. This clonotype was obtained from a young man in good health. The rearrangement links TRBV5-1 to TRBJ2-5, with TRBD1 as a possible D gene (5 bases). The CDR3: CASSLEIQGETQYF. CDR3 sequence (DNA): TGCGCCAGCAGCTTGGAGATTCAGGGTGAGACCCAGTACTTC.